This TCR beta chain was found in a study of T cell responses to AZD1222 COVID-19 vaccine. Study observations and caveats: Donors were largely white British and mainly female; clonal diversity was possibly underestimated. Targeting of unmutated variant regions was reportedly seen in nearly half of spike-specific TCRs. Sampled repertoires all dated from after the peak T cell response. Spike-specific TCR breadth and depth both grew after two AZD1222 doses.

This CDR3 comprises 15 residues. V lost 0 bases and J lost 6; bases outside the gene matches: 5. Per the germline V gene, CDR1 is SGHTA and CDR2 is FQGNSA. Points on this clone: Its antigen is unidentified.

Here immunoSEQ multiplex PCR was the method, and the copy in TCRdb shows in-frame clones only, minus some. Of 100,000 to 150,000 clones in the sample, 70% to 90% are singletons; the top ten hold about 1.6%. The sequences come from peripheral blood, collected on day 0 of AZD1222 vaccination. The rearrangement links TRBV7-2 to TRBJ1-5; 7 bases match TRBD1. This receptor was taken from an adult in good health. The CDR3 reads CASSLAGGAAQPQHF. The CDR3 nucleotides read TGTGCCAGCAGCTTAGCAGGGGGCGCGGCTCAGCCCCAGCATTTT. Complete variable domain (other parts from reference TRBV7-2 and TRBJ1-5): GAGVSQSPSNKVTEKGKDVELRCDPISGHTALYWYRQSLGQGLEFLIYFQGNSAPDKSGLPSDRFSAERTGGSVSTLTIQRTQQEDSAVYLCASSLAGGAAQPQHFGDGTRLSIL.